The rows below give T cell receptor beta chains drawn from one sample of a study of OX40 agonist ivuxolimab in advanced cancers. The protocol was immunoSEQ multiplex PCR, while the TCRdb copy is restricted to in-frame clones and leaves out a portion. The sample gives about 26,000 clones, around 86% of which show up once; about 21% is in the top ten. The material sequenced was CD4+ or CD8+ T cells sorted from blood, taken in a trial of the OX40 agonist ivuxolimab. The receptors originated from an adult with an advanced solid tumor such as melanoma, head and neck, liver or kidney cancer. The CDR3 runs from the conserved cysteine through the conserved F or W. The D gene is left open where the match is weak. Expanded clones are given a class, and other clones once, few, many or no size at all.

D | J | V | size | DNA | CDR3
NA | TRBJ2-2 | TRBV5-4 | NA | TGTGCCAGCAGCTCGGGGGTCGGGGAGCTGTTTTTT | CASSSGVGELFF
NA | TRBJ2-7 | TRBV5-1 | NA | TGCGCCAGCAGCTTGGCCGGGGCCGAGCAGTACTTC | CASSLAGAEQYF
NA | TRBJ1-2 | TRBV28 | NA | TGTGCCAGCACCCCCCGTGAGGAGGTCATATATGGCTACACCTTC | CASTPREEVIYGYTF
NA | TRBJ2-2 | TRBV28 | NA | TGTGCCACCGGGACGGTGAACACCGGGGAGCTGTTTTTT | CATGTVNTGELFF
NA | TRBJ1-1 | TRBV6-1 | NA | TGTGCCAGCAGTGCGGAGTCGTTCCTGGACACTGAAGCTTTCTTT | CASSAESFLDTEAFF
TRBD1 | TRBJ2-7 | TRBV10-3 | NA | TGTGCCATCAGTACCGGGACAGATCCCTACGAGCAGTACTTC | CAISTGTDPYEQYF
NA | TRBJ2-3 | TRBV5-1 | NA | TGCGCCAGCAGCGGTAGCACAGATACGCAGTATTTT | CASSGSTDTQYF
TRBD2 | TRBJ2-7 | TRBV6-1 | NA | TGTGCCAGCAGTGAAATTGGGACTAGCGGGAGGTTTTACTTC | CASSEIGTSGRFYF
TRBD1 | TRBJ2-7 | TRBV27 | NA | TGTGCCAGCAGTTCCCAGGACAGGCCTAACTCCTACGAGCAGTACTTC | CASSSQDRPNSYEQYF
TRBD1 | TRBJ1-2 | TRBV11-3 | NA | TGTGCCAGCAGCTTCGGGACAGGGAAAGGCTACACCTTC | CASSFGTGKGYTF
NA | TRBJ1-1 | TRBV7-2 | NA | TGTGCCAGCAGCCCTAGGCCCCAGGGTTATGAAGCTTTCTTT | CASSPRPQGYEAFF
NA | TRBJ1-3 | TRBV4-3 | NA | TGCGCCAGCAGCCAAGATCGGACAGTGGGTGGAAACACCATATATTTT | CASSQDRTVGGNTIYF
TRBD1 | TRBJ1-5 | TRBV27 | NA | TGTGCCAGCAGTCCAGGGACAGACAATCAGCCCCAGCATTTT | CASSPGTDNQPQHF
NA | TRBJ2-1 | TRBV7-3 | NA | TGTGCCAGCAGCCTACAAGGGTCCGGCGATGAGCAGTTCTTC | CASSLQGSGDEQFF
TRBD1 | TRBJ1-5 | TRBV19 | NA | TGTGCCAGTACTGGGACAGACGGTTCGCAGCCCCAGCATTTT | CASTGTDGSQPQHF
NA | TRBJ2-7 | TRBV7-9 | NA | TGTGCCAGCAGCTTAGCGAGCTCCTACGAGCAGTACTTC | CASSLASSYEQYF
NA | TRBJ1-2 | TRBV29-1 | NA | TGCAGCGTTGAATTTTCGGCTGCAGGGTCCGTTGGCTACACCTTC | CSVEFSAAGSVGYTF
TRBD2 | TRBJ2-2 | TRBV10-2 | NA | TGCGCCAGCAGTGAGCCGGGGGGAGGGCACACCGGGGAGCTGTTTTTT | CASSEPGGGHTGELFF
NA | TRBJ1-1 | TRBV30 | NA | TGTGCCTGGAGTGTCGGCAGACAGCAACATGAAGCTTTCTTT | CAWSVGRQQHEAFF
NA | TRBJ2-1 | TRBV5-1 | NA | TGCGCCAGCAGTTTTTCACCTGTCAATCGGCGCCACAATGAGCAGTTCTTC | CASSFSPVNRRHNEQFF
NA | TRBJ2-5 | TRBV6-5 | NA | TGTGCCAGCAGACCGCCCTTCCGGGGGACCCAGTACTTC | CASRPPFRGTQYF
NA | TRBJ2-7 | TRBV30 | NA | TGTGCCTGGAGTCCCTGGGGCGGATCCTACGAGCAGTACTTC | CAWSPWGGSYEQYF
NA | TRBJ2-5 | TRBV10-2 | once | TGCGCCAGCAGTGAGTCGTGGCTAGAGGAGACCCAGTACTTC | CASSESWLEETQYF
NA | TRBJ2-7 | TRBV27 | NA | TGTGCCAGCAACGATGACAGGGACTACTACGAGCAGTACTTC | CASNDDRDYYEQYF
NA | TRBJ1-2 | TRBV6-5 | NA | TGTGCCAGCAGTTCCACGGGGATCGGTAGAGGCTACACCTTC | CASSSTGIGRGYTF
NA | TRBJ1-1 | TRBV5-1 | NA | TGCGCCAGCAGCTTGGGCGAGGCGTGGGGGGTGGCGAACACTGAAGCTTTCTTT | CASSLGEAWGVANTEAFF
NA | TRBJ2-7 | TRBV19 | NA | TGTGCCAGTAGTATAGACCTTAAGGGCGAGCAGTACTTC | CASSIDLKGEQYF
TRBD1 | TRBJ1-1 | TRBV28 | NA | TGTGCCAGCAGTTTATCGGGACAGGGGTCGGTCACTGAAGCTTTCTTT | CASSLSGQGSVTEAFF
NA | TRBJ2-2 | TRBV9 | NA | TGTGCCAGCAGCGTGCAGAACACCGGGGAGCTGTTTTTT | CASSVQNTGELFF
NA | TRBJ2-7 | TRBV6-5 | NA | TGTGCCAGCAGTTTGGACACCACCTACGAGCAGTACTTC | CASSLDTTYEQYF
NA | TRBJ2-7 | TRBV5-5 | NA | TGTGCCAGCAGCTTCAATTATCCGGGATACGAGCAGTACTTC | CASSFNYPGYEQYF
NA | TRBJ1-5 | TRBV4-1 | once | TGCGCCAGCAGCCAATCTTCGGGTAGCAATCAGCCCCAGCATTTT | CASSQSSGSNQPQHF
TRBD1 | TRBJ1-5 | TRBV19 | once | TGTGCCAGTAGTATAGCACAGGGGGTGCAGCCCCAGCATTTT | CASSIAQGVQPQHF
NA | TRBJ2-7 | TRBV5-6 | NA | TGTGCCAGCAGCTTAGGGGGTGGTACGGTGGGCTACGAGCAGTACTTC | CASSLGGGTVGYEQYF
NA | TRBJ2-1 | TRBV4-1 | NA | TGCGCCAGCAGCCAAGGGACCGACCACTACAATGAGCAGTTCTTC | CASSQGTDHYNEQFF
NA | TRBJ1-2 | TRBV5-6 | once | TGTGCCAGCAGCTTGGAAGGGTGGGGAGATCTCTATGGCTACACCTTC | CASSLEGWGDLYGYTF
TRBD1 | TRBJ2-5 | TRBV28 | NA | TGTGCCAGCCACAGCACAGGGGGAAAAGAGACCCAGTACTTC | CASHSTGGKETQYF
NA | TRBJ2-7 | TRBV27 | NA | TGTGCCAGCAGTTTATCGGGGATTGAGGGGTTCTACGAGCAGTACTTC | CASSLSGIEGFYEQYF
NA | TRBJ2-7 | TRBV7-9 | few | TGTGCCAGCATGACTACCCGCCGGGACGTGAGGGACGAGCAGTACTTC | CASMTTRRDVRDEQYF
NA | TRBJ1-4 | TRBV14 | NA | TGTGCCAGCAGCCCACCCTCGGCGCCGGCAACTAATGAAAAACTGTTTTTT | CASSPPSAPATNEKLFF
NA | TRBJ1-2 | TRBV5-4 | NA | TGTGCCAGCAGCTTGCGGGGGGCCTATGGCTACACCTTC | CASSLRGAYGYTF
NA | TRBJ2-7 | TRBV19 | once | TGTGCCAGTAGTGAGGCAGGCCGAGACTACGAGCAGTACTTC | CASSEAGRDYEQYF
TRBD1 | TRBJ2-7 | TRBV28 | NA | TGTGCCAGCAGTTCGAGACAGGGTGTCGTGGGTGAGCAGTACTTC | CASSSRQGVVGEQYF
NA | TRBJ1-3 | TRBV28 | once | TGTGCCCGTTGGGCCAGAGGAAACACCATATATTTT | CARWARGNTIYF
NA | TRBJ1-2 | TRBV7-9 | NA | TGTGCCAGCAGCGAAAGGATGGGCTACACCTTC | CASSERMGYTF
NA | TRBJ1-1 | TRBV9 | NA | TGTGCCAGCAGCGTAGGAGGAGCAGTAAAAGAGGCCCCCTACACTGAAGCTTTCTTT | CASSVGGAVKEAPYTEAFF
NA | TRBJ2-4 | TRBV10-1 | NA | TGCGCCAGCAGTGAGTCGGCGGGGTGGGAGGCCAAAAACATTCAGTACTTC | CASSESAGWEAKNIQYF
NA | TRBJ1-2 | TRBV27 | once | TGTGCCACGAACAGGGCCCCTGGCTATGGCTACACCTTC | CATNRAPGYGYTF
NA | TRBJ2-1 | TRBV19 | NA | TGTGCCTCTACCAGGGGATTGGATGAGCAGTTCTTC | CASTRGLDEQFF
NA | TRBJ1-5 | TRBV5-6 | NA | TGTGCCCCCGGCCGGCACTATAGCAATCAGCCCCAGCATTTT | CAPGRHYSNQPQHF
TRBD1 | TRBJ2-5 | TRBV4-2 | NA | TGTGCCAGCAGCCAAGATGGGTTCGGGACAGGGATGGAGACCCAGTACTTC | CASSQDGFGTGMETQYF
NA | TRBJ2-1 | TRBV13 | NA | TGTGCCAGCAGCTCCCCCCGGTATCCAGGGGTTGTAGAGCAGTTCTTC | CASSSPRYPGVVEQFF
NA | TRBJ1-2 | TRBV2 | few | TGTGCCAGCAGTGTAATCAACTATGGCTACACCTTC | CASSVINYGYTF
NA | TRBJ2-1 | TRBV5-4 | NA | TGTGCCAGCAGCTTGGGGCTCAGCGCCCAAAGCAATGAGCAGTTCTTC | CASSLGLSAQSNEQFF
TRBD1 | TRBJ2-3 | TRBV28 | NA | TGTGCCAGCAACAGGGACAGCCACACAGATACGCAGTATTTT | CASNRDSHTDTQYF
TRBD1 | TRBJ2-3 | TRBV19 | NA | TGTGCCAGTAGTATAGCCGGGACAGCCACAGATACGCAGTATTTT | CASSIAGTATDTQYF
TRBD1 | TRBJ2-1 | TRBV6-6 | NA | TGTGCCAGCAGCCCGGGACAGGGCTTGTTCTTC | CASSPGQGLFF